These 28 T cell receptor beta chains share one sample of origin, sequenced in a study of PD-L1 blockade in urothelial cancer. Assay used: immunoSEQ multiplex PCR; TCRdb lists only in-frame clones, some missing. The sample has tens of thousands of clones, around nine tenths seen once. Time point specified: peripheral blood 6 weeks after treatment start. Sequences were derived from PBMCs, sampled around atezolizumab (anti-PD-L1) treatment. These TCRs come from a man aged 55 to 70 with urothelial cancer.

This clone has just a few counts. V is TRBV6-1 and J is TRBJ1-6; D perhaps matches TRBD1 (5 bases). Germline values: CDR1 MNHNS, CDR2 SASEGT. The length of the CDR3 is 13 residues. V lost 2 bases to trimming and J lost 8 bases, with 7 bases between them. The chain's CDR3 is CASSEPGDSPLHF. The DNA for the CDR3 is TGTGCCAGCAGTGAACCGGGGGATTCACCCCTCCACTTT.

The chain is built from TRBV11-2 and TRBJ1-1; D remains ambiguous. The CDR3 loop spans 15 amino acids. The germline V and J ends were trimmed by 5 bases and 4 bases, with 17 bases remaining between them. Germline CDR1 is SGHAT and CDR2 is FQNNGV. The CDR3, as DNA: TGTGCCAGCAGCCTCCGCCCACGGGGAAGCACTGAAGCTTTCTTT. As protein: CASSLRPRGSTEAFF. Complete variable domain (other parts from reference TRBV11-2 and TRBJ1-1): EAGVAQSPRYKIIEKRQSVAFWCNPISGHATLYWYQQILGQGPKLLIQFQNNGVVDDSQLPKDRFSAERLKGVDSTLKIQPAKLEDSAVYLCASSLRPRGSTEAFFGQGTRLTVV.

V is TRBV7-9 and J is TRBJ2-3; 7 bases are a match to TRBD2. Unmatched junction bases numbered 9, after V lost 7 bases and J lost 5 bases. Germline-derived CDR1 and CDR2 are SEHNR and FQNEAQ (reference sequence). The CDR3 totals 14 residues. The CDR3 here is CASTGGRPIDTQYF. CDR3 sequence (DNA): TGTGCCAGCACGGGCGGGAGACCAATAGATACGCAGTATTTT.

V usage is TRBV4-1 and J usage is TRBJ1-2; D ambiguous. V shed 0 bases and J shed 0 bases, with 11 bases lying between them. Germline lookup yields CDR1 MGHRA and CDR2 YSYEKL. The CDR3 sequence is 16 residues long. In DNA form, the CDR3 reads TGCGCCAGCAGCCAAGAATGGGCTCCAGCTAACTATGGCTACACCTTC. Encoded protein: CASSQEWAPANYGYTF.

The rearrangement joins TRBV28 to TRBJ2-7; D uncertain. The V end lost 3 bases, the J end lost 4 bases, and 13 bases lay between the germline ends. The CDR3 spans 14 residues. Germline V CDR1 and CDR2: MDHEN, SYDVKM. CDR3 amino acids: CASSFPRAPYEQYF. CDR3 DNA sequence: TGTGCCAGCAGTTTTCCCCGAGCCCCTTACGAGCAGTACTTC.

J is TRBJ2-5 and V is TRBV2; possible D gene TRBD1, 5 bases. CDR1 is SNHLY, CDR2 FYNNEI, per germline. The germline V and J ends were trimmed by 7 bases and 1 base, with 16 bases remaining between them. The CDR3 runs 15 residues. This CDR3 reads CASIGQGFSQETQYF. Written as DNA, the CDR3 is TGTGCCAGCATTGGGCAGGGATTCTCCCAAGAGACCCAGTACTTC.

This chain links TRBV2 with TRBJ2-1; maybe TRBD2 (6 bases). CDR3 length: 13 residues. Germline V gene data show CDR1 as SNHLY and CDR2 as FYNNEI. V lost 7 bases, J lost 2 bases, and 9 bases lay in between. CDR3 sequence (DNA): TGTGCCAGCATGGCGGGAACCTACAATGAGCAGTTCTTC. Translated, it gives CASMAGTYNEQFF.

The chain carries TRBV18 and TRBJ2-2; the match to TRBD2 covers 10 bases. The CDR3 covers 18 residues. V was clipped by 1 base and J by 4 bases; unmatched bases: 9. CDR1 and CDR2 from the germline V gene are KGHSH and LQKENI. The CDR3 reads CASSPLSGRAFGTGELFF. In DNA, the CDR3 is TGTGCCAGCTCACCACTAAGCGGGAGGGCCTTCGGCACCGGGGAGCTGTTTTTT.

The chain employs TRBV10-3 and TRBJ1-2, with D uncertain. The ends were cut back, 3 bases at V and 5 bases at J, with 13 bases in the middle. The CDR3 sequence is 14 residues long. The germline gives CDR1 ENHRY, CDR2 SYGVKD. The chain's CDR3 is CAISDRTSTYGYTF. CDR3 DNA sequence: TGTGCCATCAGTGACAGAACCTCGACTTATGGCTACACCTTC.

The chain recombines TRBV2 with TRBJ1-2, with a tentative D call TRBD1 (6 bases). Germline V lookup: CDR1 SNHLY, CDR2 FYNNEI. This CDR3 region has 14 residues. V lost 9 bases to trimming and J lost 4 bases, with 18 bases between them. CDR3 nucleotides: TGTGCCAGGAAACAACAGGGATTCCCCTATGGCTACACCTTC. This sequence encodes CARKQQGFPYGYTF. Looking up the rest from reference TRBV2 and TRBJ1-2 gives the full variable domain: EPEVTQTPSHQVTQMGQEVILRCVPISNHLYFYWYRQILGQKVEFLVSFYNNEISEKSEIFDDQFSVERPDGSNFTLKIRSTKLEDSAMYFCARKQQGFPYGYTFGSGTRLTVV.

The CDR3 reads CASSLGQVFNSPLHF. The DNA for the CDR3 is TGTGCCAGCAGCTTGGGGCAGGTTTTTAATTCACCCCTCCACTTT. This chain joins TRBV5-5 and TRBJ1-6; unclear D gene. Germline V lookup: CDR1 SGHKS, CDR2 YYEKEE (reference sequence). This CDR3 contains 15 residues. V lost 0 bases and J lost 6, with 10 bases in between. Drawing the rest from reference TRBV5-5 and TRBJ1-6, the complete variable domain is DAGVTQSPTHLIKTRGQQVTLRCSPISGHKSVSWYQQVLGQGPQFIFQYYEKEERGRGNFPDRFSARQFPNYSSELNVNALLLGDSALYLCASSLGQVFNSPLHFGNGTRLTVT.

The chain joins TRBV18 to TRBJ1-2; D is ambiguous. CDR3 length equals 13 residues. CDR1 KGHSH and CDR2 LQKENI come from the germline V gene. V dropped 6 bases and J dropped 3 bases, with 11 bases sitting between them. CDR3 residues: CASSTTADYGYTF. The CDR3 DNA reads as TGTGCCAGCTCGACTACAGCAGACTATGGCTACACCTTC.

The rearrangement uses TRBV6-1 and TRBJ1-5; D possibly corresponds to TRBD1 (5 bases). Germline values: CDR1 MNHNS, CDR2 SASEGT. This CDR3 has 13 residues. V lost 4 bases to trimming and J lost 9 bases, with 13 bases between them. The CDR3 DNA reads TGTGCCAGCAGTGGACAGCAAGCACGGCCCCAGCATTTT. Encoded protein: CASSGQQARPQHF.

The chain uses TRBV9 and TRBJ2-2; a weak D match, TRBD2 (5 bases). The CDR3 length is 14 residues. Germline V CDR1 and CDR2: SGDLS, YYNGEE. V was pared by 0 bases and J by 4 bases, with 7 bases between. The CDR3 region is CASSVGLSTGELFF. CDR3 coding DNA: TGTGCCAGCAGCGTAGGACTATCCACCGGGGAGCTGTTTTTT.

V gene TRBV28 combines with J gene TRBJ1-6, with no clear D. Germline V CDR1 and CDR2: MDHEN, SYDVKM. Trimming left V 7 bases short and J 0 bases short, with 7 bases between. The CDR3 consists of 14 residues. DNA for the CDR3: TGTGCCAGCAACCGCAGCTCCTATAATTCACCCCTCCACTTT. Protein sequence: CASNRSSYNSPLHF.

The chain uses TRBV30 and TRBJ2-6, with 8 bases lining up with TRBD1. The CDR3 consists of 18 residues. Germline loops: CDR1 GTSNPN, CDR2 SVGIG (reference sequence). V was clipped by 1 base and J by 1 base; unmatched bases: 9. The CDR3 sequence is CAWSAVRTGLSGANVLTF. CDR3 nucleotides: TGTGCCTGGAGTGCGGTACGGACAGGGTTGTCTGGGGCCAACGTCCTGACTTTC.

There are a few counts of this clone. The chain employs TRBV19 and TRBJ1-1, with D tentatively TRBD1 (5 bases). This CDR3 region has 16 residues. Trimming left V 3 bases short and J 1 base short, with 15 bases between. Germline V CDR1 and CDR2: LNHDA, SQIVND (reference sequence). The CDR3 nucleotides read TGTGCCAGTAGTATTTGGGGCACAGCAGGGAACACTGAAGCTTTCTTT. It specifies CASSIWGTAGNTEAFF.

This clone was recorded once. The rearrangement uses TRBV11-2 and TRBJ2-1; 9 nucleotides align to TRBD2. The germline V gene has CDR1 SGHAT and CDR2 FQNNGV. The CDR3 runs to 15 residues. V lost 6 bases, J lost 8 bases, and 11 bases stayed unmatched. The CDR3 nucleotides read TGTGCCAGCAGTCCCCGGGCGGGGGGGCGTCATGAGCAGTTCTTC. The encoded protein is CASSPRAGGRHEQFF.

V is TRBV4-3 and J is TRBJ2-6; TRBD1 might be the D (5 bases). CDR3 length: 18 amino acids. Germline V gene data show CDR1 as LGHNA and CDR2 as YSLEER. V was clipped by 3 bases and J by 0 bases, with 15 bases between them. The CDR3 loop is CASSQEPRTTSGANVLTF. CDR3 coding DNA: TGCGCCAGCAGCCAGGAACCTCGGACAACCTCTGGGGCCAACGTCCTGACTTTC.

V is TRBV2 and J is TRBJ2-7, with a weak D call TRBD2 (5 bases). Germline CDR1 and CDR2: SNHLY and FYNNEI. The CDR3 loop spans 15 amino acids. The V end was cut by 6 bases, the J end by 2 bases, with 17 bases between. The CDR3 reads CASRESLERTYEQYF. The DNA of the CDR3 is TGTGCCAGCAGGGAGAGTCTTGAGCGGACCTACGAGCAGTACTTC.

The V gene is TRBV20-1, the J gene TRBJ2-7; no clear D gene. The germline V and J ends were trimmed by 2 bases and 1 base, with 3 bases remaining between them. The CDR3 spans 11 residues. From germline, CDR1 is DFQATT and CDR2 SNEGSKA (reference sequence). The CDR3 spells CSARQSYEQYF. The CDR3 nucleotides are TGCAGTGCTAGACAATCCTACGAGCAGTACTTC.

This clone showed up just once. The chain carries TRBV6-5 and TRBJ1-3; the D is unclear. Trimming left V 2 bases short and J 0 bases short, with 8 bases between. The CDR3 is 15 amino acids. Germline CDR1 MNHEY, CDR2 SVGAGI. The CDR3: CASSYRGLSGNTIYF. CDR3 in DNA: TGTGCCAGCAGTTACAGAGGGCTCTCTGGAAACACCATATATTTT.

The V gene is TRBV6-5, the J gene TRBJ1-1; D uncertain. CDR3 size: 11 residues. CDR1 is MNHEY, CDR2 SVGAGI, per germline. V lost 11 bases to trimming and J lost 11 bases, with 18 bases between them. CDR3 sequence: CAAPGWSTAFF. In DNA, the CDR3 is TGTGCCGCCCCGGGGTGGAGTACCGCTTTCTTT.

CDR3 bases: TGTGCCAGCTCACCTCCCACCCTCGGTTTGGCCCAGTACTTC. The encoded protein is CASSPPTLGLAQYF. V is TRBV18 and J is TRBJ2-5, with D hard to call. Germline-derived CDR1 and CDR2 are KGHSH and LQKENI. This CDR3 has 14 amino acids. With 3 bases removed from V and 9 bases from J, the gap between germline ends came to 17 bases.

The chain joins TRBV4-1 to TRBJ2-5; 8 bases align to TRBD1. Germline CDR1 is MGHRA and CDR2 is YSYEKL. The CDR3 spans 17 residues. The trim removed 0 bases at V and 4 bases at J, leaving 10 bases unmatched. CDR3 sequence reads: CASSQEQTDRERETQYF. The CDR3 DNA sequence: TGCGCCAGCAGCCAAGAACAGACGGACAGGGAGAGAGAGACCCAGTACTTC.

The chain uses TRBV5-5 and TRBJ2-7; 7 positions agree with TRBD2. CDR1 and CDR2 from the germline V gene are SGHKS and YYEKEE (reference sequence). Unmatched junction bases numbered 1, after V lost 0 bases and J lost 1 base. This CDR3 region has 14 residues. CDR3 amino acids: CASSLGAGSYEQYF. CDR3 nucleotides: TGTGCCAGCAGCTTGGGAGCGGGATCCTACGAGCAGTACTTC.

This clone was counted many times. The chain has TRBV30 and TRBJ2-6, with 10 bases lining up with TRBD1. Germline V gene sequence: CDR1 GTSNPN, CDR2 SVGIG (reference sequence). The length of the CDR3 is 16 residues. V lost 3 bases and J lost 2; bases outside the gene matches: 4. The CDR3 nucleotides read TGTGCCTGGAGGGGACAGGGGAGCGCTGGGGCCAACGTCCTGACTTTC. It encodes CAWRGQGSAGANVLTF.

The chain links TRBV7-2 to TRBJ2-7; unclear D gene. Looked up from germline, CDR1 is SGHTA and CDR2 is FQGNSA. There are 14 residues in the CDR3. The V end was cut by 3 bases, the J end by 10 bases, with 19 bases between. CDR3 DNA sequence: TGTGCCAGCAGCTTGAACCGGGTCGAGGCGTATCAGTACTTC. This translates into CASSLNRVEAYQYF. The whole variable domain, filled in from reference TRBV7-2 and TRBJ2-7, reads GAGVSQSPSNKVTEKGKDVELRCDPISGHTALYWYRQSLGQGLEFLIYFQGNSAPDKSGLPSDRFSAERTGGSVSTLTIQRTQQEDSAVYLCASSLNRVEAYQYFGPGTRLTVT.